The rows below give T cell receptor beta chains drawn from one sample of a study of CD8 T cells in ankylosing spondylitis. MiXCR, run by TCRdb on the 5' RACE reads, gives a single entry per CDR3 protein. Among about 840,000 distinct CDR3 sequences listed, roughly 12% were seen once. What was sequenced was blood, either unsorted or a sorted T cell fraction (not recorded which). The origin of the receptors is a male donor with ankylosing spondylitis. Both conserved end residues are part of each CDR3. A D gene is named only where the DNA matches it firmly.

>.|13|TRBV5-1|TRBJ2-5
CASSLEALETQYF
>TRBD1|15|TRBV7-8|TRBJ1-3
CASSWDRVSGNTIYF
>.|14|TRBV6-1|TRBJ2-3
CASSSLFVGDTQYF
>.|18|TRBV6-2/TRBV6-3|TRBJ2-1
CASSYSKIPGPPYNEQFF
>TRBD1|14|TRBV20-1|TRBJ1-1
CSPAGWTGHRRAFF
>TRBD2|16|TRBV5-4|TRBJ2-1
CASSLAKCLAGPKQFF
>TRBD2|17|TRBV4-3|TRBJ2-2
CASSQDVRRESPGELFF
>TRBD2|16|TRBV5-5|TRBJ2-1
CASSLAPGTTHNEQFF
>.|15|TRBV5-5|TRBJ2-1
CASSFLALDSNEQFF
>.|13|TRBV7-9|TRBJ1-2
CASKVDASYGYTF
>.|15|TRBV4-2|TRBJ1-1
CASSQVWAVNTEAFF
>.|15|TRBV20-1|TRBJ2-2
CSASLGPIGAGELFF
>.|14|TRBV28|TRBJ2-7
CASSLVQSSYEQYF
>.|13|TRBV20-1|TRBJ1-3
CSARVLRENTIYF
>TRBD2|14|TRBV7-2|TRBJ2-5
CASSRDYLSETQYF
>TRBD1|15|TRBV6-5|TRBJ2-2
CASSYRQGVSRKLFF
>TRBD2|13|TRBV29-1|TRBJ2-7
CSVASGRAGEQYF
>.|16|TRBV4-3|TRBJ2-7
CASSQVIGETSYEQYF
>TRBD1|15|TRBV28|TRBJ2-7
CASSHAGTGDIGQYF
>.|13|TRBV20-1|TRBJ2-2
CSARDGGTGELFF
>TRBD2|15|TRBV7-2|TRBJ2-1
CASSTGLAGRNEQFF
>.|11|TRBV12-3/TRBV12-4|TRBJ2-7
CASRLLRDAIF
>TRBD1|16|TRBV4-1|TRBJ1-5
CASSQGRDRGSQPQHF
>TRBD2|16|TRBV11-2|TRBJ2-1
CASSEGTSGGLTEQFF
>.|16|TRBV7-3|TRBJ2-3
CASSLAGTWGADTQYF
>.|15|TRBV20-1|TRBJ2-1
CSAMGVDWTNNEQFF
>.|14|TRBV6-2/TRBV6-3|TRBJ2-7
CASSLGVSNYEQYF
>TRBD1|14|TRBV5-1|TRBJ1-2
CASSITTGNYGYTF
>TRBD1|12|TRBV20-1|TRBJ2-7
CSAEGGKYEQYF
>.|14|TRBV2|TRBJ1-5
CASSEYGGNQPQHF
>TRBD1|13|TRBV16|TRBJ2-1
CASSRTGNNEQFF
>.|14|TRBV5-1|TRBJ1-1
CASSLTYDSSEAFF
>.|15|TRBV11-2|TRBJ2-7
CASSSGWDGSYEQYF
>.|14|TRBV7-2|TRBJ2-5
CASSLGGMGETQYF
>TRBD2|16|TRBV4-3|TRBJ2-1
CASSRTLAGEYNEQFF
>TRBD1|13|TRBV5-1|TRBJ2-5
CASSPDRVETQYF
>.|13|TRBV6-2/TRBV6-3|TRBJ1-1
CASTDRLNTEAFF
>.|11|TRBV2|TRBJ2-1
CASRSDFEQFF
>.|13|TRBV29-1|TRBJ1-5
CSAQWQSNQPQHF
>TRBD2|16|TRBV20-1|TRBJ2-7
CSARGLAGPSSYEQYF
>.|14|TRBV5-1|TRBJ2-1
CASSPVTGLNEQFF
>.|14|TRBV5-1|TRBJ2-1
CASSSVSGSYEQFF
>TRBD2|16|TRBV24-1|TRBJ2-3
CATSDVTSGSGDTQYF
>.|15|TRBV29-1|TRBJ2-7
CSVDTLGDRTGEQYF
>TRBD2|13|TRBV20-1|TRBJ2-3
CSAPRGGSDTQYF
>.|13|TRBV20-1|TRBJ2-1
CSARETDYNEQFF
>.|13|TRBV20-1|TRBJ2-5
CSAIKRAAGTQYF
>.|13|TRBV6-1|TRBJ2-7
CASKPANSYEQYF
>.|17|TRBV24-1|TRBJ2-5
CATSDSPWTERVETQYF
>TRBD2|14|TRBV7-6|TRBJ2-7
CASSTTGRFYEQYF
>TRBD1|15|TRBV7-2|TRBJ2-7
CASSLTSGTEYEQYF
>TRBD2|14|TRBV6-2/TRBV6-3|TRBJ2-1
CACAWEGAYNEQFF
>TRBD1|18|TRBV15|TRBJ2-6
CATSPRDRPGSGANVLTF
>TRBD2|15|TRBV20-1|TRBJ2-1
CSARKALAGAREQFF